This T cell receptor (beta chain) was profiled in a study of CD8+ T cells in alopecia areata. The treatment was: oral pan-JAK inhibitor, 5-10 mg twice daily. RNA was extracted and reverse transcribed into cDNA as the sequencing template. This table comes from immunoSEQ multiplex PCR, and its TCRdb copy is limited to in-frame clones, with some not included. The sample yields some 180,000 clones, approximately 51% seen once. The germline V and J ends were trimmed by 1 base and 1 base, with 10 bases remaining between them. The germline gives CDR1 MGHRA, CDR2 YSYEKL. This CDR3 is built from 15 residues. The chain couples TRBV4-1 to TRBJ2-5, with D maybe TRBD2 (7 bases). This receptor was obtained from a human donor with alopecia areata. The sequences come from CD8+ T cells sorted from blood, collected at week 52, from a patient treated with tofacitinib. The CDR3 spells CASSQGEGGQETQYF. The DNA of the CDR3 is TGCGCCAGCAGCCAAGGGGAGGGGGGCCAAGAGACCCAGTACTTC.